These 9 T cell receptor beta chains came from one sample sequenced in a study of blood T cell repertoires in COVID-19. The repertoire was sequenced with immunoSEQ multiplex PCR; TCRdb's copy has only in-frame clones and lacks some. The data contain about 260,000 clones, approximately 80% of them singletons. Sequencing was carried out using peripheral blood. These receptors were taken from a man in his sixties with acute or convalescent COVID-19.

CDR3 coding DNA: TGTGCCAGCAGCCAAGCGGGTGATAGCAATCAGCCCCAGCATTTT. Protein sequence: CASSQAGDSNQPQHF. The chain employs TRBV3-1 (or the pseudogene TRBV3-2) and TRBJ1-5; D not resolved. CDR1 LGHDT and CDR2 YNNKEL come from the germline V gene (reference sequence). Between the trimmed V and J ends, which lost 1 base and 0 bases, there was a span of 7 bases. CDR3 length: 15 amino acids.

V and J are TRBV6-5 and TRBJ1-3, with D hard to call. The V end lost 0 bases, the J end lost 7 bases, and 13 bases lay between the germline ends. This CDR3 is 15 amino acids long. Germline CDR1 is MNHEY and CDR2 is SVGAGI. CDR3 DNA sequence: TGTGCCAGCAGTTACTCGAGTCCGATCGGGAACACCATATATTTT. Its translation: CASSYSSPIGNTIYF.

The chain links TRBV10-3 to TRBJ2-5; TRBD2 is a possible D gene (6 bases). Germline CDR1 reads ENHRY; CDR2 reads SYGVKD. The length of the CDR3 is 14 residues. The V gene lost 6 bases and the J gene lost 2 bases, with 13 bases spanning the gap. The CDR3 nucleotides read TGTGCCATCAGCCCCCGGGACTCACAAGAGACCCAGTACTTC. Translation gives CAISPRDSQETQYF.

This clone was recorded once. The V call is TRBV3-1 (or the pseudogene TRBV3-2), the J call TRBJ1-6; the D gene is possibly TRBD1 (6 bases). Germline CDR1 reads LGHDT; CDR2 reads YNNKEL (reference sequence). Between the trimmed V and J ends, which lost 0 bases and 7 bases, there was a span of 19 bases. The CDR3 runs to 18 residues. The CDR3 region has the DNA TGTGCCAGCAGCCAAGAAAGGGGGGGGCTCCTTAGGAATTCACCCCTCCACTTT. Its translation is CASSQERGGLLRNSPLHF.

The genes are TRBV2 and TRBJ2-5, with 8 bases aligning to TRBD1. Germline V gene sequence: CDR1 SNHLY, CDR2 FYNNEI. The ends lost 2 bases at V and 5 bases at J; junction bases unmatched: 4. The length of the CDR3 is 14 residues. This chain's CDR3 is CASSESRQGETQYF. Written as DNA, the CDR3 is TGTGCCAGCAGTGAATCCCGACAGGGGGAGACCCAGTACTTC.

There are a few counts of this clone. This rearrangement joins TRBV9 to TRBJ1-4, with 8 nucleotides matching TRBD1. CDR3 length: 15 amino acids. J gave up 7 bases and V 0 bases, and 5 bases lay outside the gene matches. The germline V gene has CDR1 SGDLS and CDR2 YYNGEE. CDR3 bases: TGTGCCAGCAGCGTAGAGGACAGGGTCGGTGAAAAACTGTTTTTT. It codes for CASSVEDRVGEKLFF.

This clone was detected a few times. The chain links TRBV7-3 to TRBJ1-2; D not resolved. CDR3 length: 13 residues. V dropped 3 bases and J dropped 8 bases, with 13 bases sitting between them. The germline CDR1 and CDR2 sequences are SGHTA and FQGTGA. The CDR3 bases are TGTGCCAGCAGCTTTAAAGGAGGGAAGGGCTACACCTTC. Amino acids: CASSFKGGKGYTF.

The chain uses TRBV9 and TRBJ2-1; a weak D match, TRBD2 (6 bases). Germline V gene lookup returns CDR1 SGDLS and CDR2 YYNGEE. The CDR3 length is 15 residues. Trimming cost V 4 bases and J 5 bases, with 16 bases left between them. The CDR3 here is CASSPQLGTHNEQFF. For the CDR3, the DNA is TGTGCCAGCAGCCCCCAACTCGGGACTCACAATGAGCAGTTCTTC.

This rearrangement joins TRBV5-1 to TRBJ1-5; TRBD1 agrees at 9 bases. V dropped 3 bases and J dropped 0; count of bases not matched to a gene: 4. Germline CDR1 reads SGHRS; CDR2 reads YFSETQ. This CDR3 contains 16 residues. CDR3 DNA sequence: TGCGCCAGCAGCTCCGGGACAGGGTATAGCAATCAGCCCCAGCATTTT. Translation gives CASSSGTGYSNQPQHF.